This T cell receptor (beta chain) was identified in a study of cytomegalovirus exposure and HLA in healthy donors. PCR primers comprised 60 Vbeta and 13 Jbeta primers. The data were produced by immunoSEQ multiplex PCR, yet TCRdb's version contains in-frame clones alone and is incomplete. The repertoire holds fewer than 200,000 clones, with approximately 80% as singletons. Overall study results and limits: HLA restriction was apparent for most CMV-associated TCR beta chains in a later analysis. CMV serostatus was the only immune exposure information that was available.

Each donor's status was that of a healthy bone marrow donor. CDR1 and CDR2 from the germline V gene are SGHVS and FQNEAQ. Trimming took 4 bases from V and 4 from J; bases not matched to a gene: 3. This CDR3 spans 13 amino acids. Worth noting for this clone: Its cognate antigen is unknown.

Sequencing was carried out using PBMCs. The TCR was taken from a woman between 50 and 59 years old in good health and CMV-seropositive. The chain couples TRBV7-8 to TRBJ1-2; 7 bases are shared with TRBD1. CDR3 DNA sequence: TGTGCCAGCAGCTCAGGGACAGCCTATGGCTACACCTTC. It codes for CASSSGTAYGYTF.